Listed below are T cell receptor beta chains from one sample, sequenced in a study of shared clonotypes between healthy human individuals. Generated by immunoSEQ multiplex PCR, the TCRdb table keeps only in-frame clones and is missing some. The repertoire holds 2 million to 2.5 million clones, 90% to 97% seen once, with around 0.13% in the top ten. Sequenced material: naive CD4+ T cells sorted from blood. Receptors originate from a young man in good health. The CDR3 runs from the conserved cysteine through the conserved F or W. D genes are given only for firm matches. Only some rows state a clone size, as once, few, many or a class for expanded clones.

v_gene: TRBV7-8; abundance: NA; d_gene: NA; j_gene: TRBJ2-5; CDR3aa: CASKLDSTQETQYF; CDR3nt: TGTGCCAGCAAGCTCGACAGTACTCAAGAGACCCAGTACTTC
v_gene: TRBV6-1; abundance: NA; d_gene: NA; j_gene: TRBJ2-7; CDR3aa: CASSGLRDRDYEQYF; CDR3nt: TGTGCCAGCAGTGGACTGCGGGACAGAGACTACGAGCAGTACTTC
v_gene: TRBV14; abundance: NA; d_gene: TRBD2; j_gene: TRBJ2-4; CDR3aa: CASSPSGTTKNIQYF; CDR3nt: TGTGCCAGCAGTCCTTCCGGGACTACCAAAAACATTCAGTACTTC
v_gene: TRBV13; abundance: NA; d_gene: TRBD2; j_gene: TRBJ2-1; CDR3aa: CASSLVRSGAYNEQFF; CDR3nt: TGTGCCAGCAGCTTAGTCCGTAGCGGGGCATACAATGAGCAGTTCTTC
v_gene: TRBV11-1; abundance: NA; d_gene: NA; j_gene: TRBJ2-2; CDR3aa: CASSLEANTGELFF; CDR3nt: TGTGCCAGCAGCTTAGAGGCGAACACCGGGGAGCTGTTTTTT
v_gene: TRBV18; abundance: once; d_gene: NA; j_gene: TRBJ1-2; CDR3aa: CASSPGSNYGYTF; CDR3nt: TGTGCCAGCTCACCAGGGTCTAACTATGGCTACACCTTC
v_gene: TRBV5-1; abundance: NA; d_gene: NA; j_gene: TRBJ1-2; CDR3aa: CASTPSANYGYTF; CDR3nt: TGCGCCAGCACCCCCTCAGCTAACTATGGCTACACCTTC
v_gene: TRBV7-8; abundance: NA; d_gene: NA; j_gene: TRBJ1-1; CDR3aa: CASSLDNRQVTKAFF; CDR3nt: TGTGCCAGCAGCTTAGATAACAGACAGGTCACCAAAGCTTTCTTT
v_gene: TRBV11-2; abundance: NA; d_gene: NA; j_gene: TRBJ1-4; CDR3aa: CASSFDTPQGRGEKLFF; CDR3nt: TGTGCCAGCAGCTTCGACACCCCACAGGGCCGGGGGGAAAAACTGTTTTTT
v_gene: TRBV7-2; abundance: NA; d_gene: TRBD1; j_gene: TRBJ2-7; CDR3aa: CASSQGTGGYEQYF; CDR3nt: TGTGCCAGCAGCCAAGGGACAGGGGGCTACGAGCAGTACTTC
v_gene: TRBV5-1; abundance: NA; d_gene: TRBD1; j_gene: TRBJ1-2; CDR3aa: CASSLGDRGSYGYTF; CDR3nt: TGCGCCAGCAGCTTAGGCGACAGGGGAAGCTATGGCTACACCTTC
v_gene: TRBV2; abundance: NA; d_gene: NA; j_gene: TRBJ2-7; CDR3aa: CASSDGLLYEQYF; CDR3nt: TGTGCCAGCAGCGACGGACTACTCTACGAGCAGTACTTC
v_gene: TRBV6-5; abundance: NA; d_gene: NA; j_gene: TRBJ1-1; CDR3aa: CASRGTVGGTEAFF; CDR3nt: TGTGCCAGCAGGGGTACAGTGGGGGGCACTGAAGCTTTCTTT
v_gene: TRBV5-1; abundance: NA; d_gene: NA; j_gene: TRBJ1-1; CDR3aa: CASSQGTVNTEAFF; CDR3nt: TGCGCCAGCAGCCAAGGGACGGTTAACACTGAAGCTTTCTTT
v_gene: TRBV18; abundance: NA; d_gene: NA; j_gene: TRBJ2-7; CDR3aa: CASSPIWGAEGEQYF; CDR3nt: TGTGCCAGCTCACCTATCTGGGGGGCGGAGGGCGAGCAGTACTTC
v_gene: TRBV7-9; abundance: NA; d_gene: NA; j_gene: TRBJ1-1; CDR3aa: CASRVAAGTAFF; CDR3nt: TGTGCCAGCAGAGTAGCTGCGGGGACAGCTTTCTTT
v_gene: TRBV19; abundance: few; d_gene: TRBD1; j_gene: TRBJ1-6; CDR3aa: CASSWAGGNSPLHF; CDR3nt: TGTGCCAGCAGCTGGGCAGGGGGTAATTCACCCCTCCACTTT
v_gene: TRBV4-1; abundance: NA; d_gene: NA; j_gene: TRBJ1-5; CDR3aa: CASSRTVSNQPQHF; CDR3nt: TGCGCCAGCAGCAGGACAGTAAGCAATCAGCCCCAGCATTTT
v_gene: TRBV7-6; abundance: NA; d_gene: TRBD1; j_gene: TRBJ1-6; CDR3aa: CASSDRPGQGAVGNSPLHF; CDR3nt: TGTGCCAGCAGCGACAGACCGGGACAGGGGGCCGTGGGTAATTCACCCCTCCACTTT
v_gene: TRBV6-1; abundance: NA; d_gene: NA; j_gene: TRBJ2-7; CDR3aa: CASSEGGGQDEQYF; CDR3nt: TGTGCCAGCAGTGAAGGGGGGGGGCAGGACGAGCAGTACTTC
v_gene: TRBV10-3; abundance: NA; d_gene: TRBD2; j_gene: TRBJ2-7; CDR3aa: CAISVGAGGSSYEQYF; CDR3nt: TGTGCCATCAGTGTTGGGGCGGGAGGGAGTTCTTACGAGCAGTACTTC
v_gene: TRBV4-3; abundance: NA; d_gene: NA; j_gene: TRBJ2-1; CDR3aa: CASSPSEIRQNEQFF; CDR3nt: TGCGCCAGCAGCCCTTCGGAGATCAGACAGAATGAGCAGTTCTTC
v_gene: TRBV4-2; abundance: NA; d_gene: TRBD2; j_gene: TRBJ2-7; CDR3aa: CASSLGLAGGLYEQYF; CDR3nt: TGTGCCAGCAGCCTAGGGCTAGCGGGAGGCCTCTACGAGCAGTACTTC
v_gene: TRBV19; abundance: NA; d_gene: TRBD1; j_gene: TRBJ1-1; CDR3aa: CASRHSRDRPLNTEAFF; CDR3nt: TGTGCCAGTAGACACTCCCGGGACAGGCCTTTGAACACTGAAGCTTTCTTT
v_gene: TRBV7-2; abundance: once; d_gene: NA; j_gene: TRBJ2-5; CDR3aa: CASSLIRGMGETQYF; CDR3nt: TGTGCCAGCAGCTTAATTCGGGGAATGGGAGAGACCCAGTACTTC
v_gene: TRBV7-2; abundance: NA; d_gene: NA; j_gene: TRBJ1-1; CDR3aa: CASSFGTVNTEAFF; CDR3nt: TGTGCCAGCAGCTTTGGGACTGTGAACACTGAAGCTTTCTTT
v_gene: TRBV28; abundance: NA; d_gene: NA; j_gene: TRBJ2-2; CDR3aa: CASITEGLGTGELFF; CDR3nt: TGTGCCAGCATAACAGAGGGACTTGGCACCGGGGAGCTGTTTTTT
v_gene: TRBV7-9; abundance: NA; d_gene: NA; j_gene: TRBJ1-2; CDR3aa: CASSADTWGYTF; CDR3nt: TGTGCCAGCAGCGCAGACACTTGGGGCTACACCTTC
v_gene: TRBV19; abundance: NA; d_gene: NA; j_gene: TRBJ1-1; CDR3aa: CASSSTQQLGLSEAFF; CDR3nt: TGTGCCAGTAGTTCAACTCAGCAGCTAGGCCTGTCTGAAGCTTTCTTT
v_gene: TRBV6-5; abundance: NA; d_gene: NA; j_gene: TRBJ1-6; CDR3aa: CASSYRIGGYNSPLHF; CDR3nt: TGTGCCAGCAGCTACAGAATTGGGGGATATAATTCACCCCTCCACTTT
v_gene: TRBV7-9; abundance: NA; d_gene: NA; j_gene: TRBJ1-2; CDR3aa: CASIRGAAKGDGYTF; CDR3nt: TGTGCCAGCATCCGAGGGGCAGCAAAGGGGGATGGCTACACCTTC
v_gene: TRBV5-1; abundance: NA; d_gene: NA; j_gene: TRBJ1-4; CDR3aa: CASSLEFGEEKLFF; CDR3nt: TGCGCCAGCAGCTTGGAATTCGGGGAGGAAAAACTGTTTTTT
v_gene: TRBV4-3; abundance: NA; d_gene: NA; j_gene: TRBJ2-1; CDR3aa: CASSQDRGYNEQFF; CDR3nt: TGCGCCAGCAGCCAAGATCGGGGGTACAATGAGCAGTTCTTC
v_gene: TRBV7-9; abundance: NA; d_gene: NA; j_gene: TRBJ1-3; CDR3aa: CASSLSERSGNTIYF; CDR3nt: TGTGCCAGCAGCTTATCCGAGCGCTCTGGAAACACCATATATTTT
v_gene: TRBV10-2; abundance: NA; d_gene: TRBD1; j_gene: TRBJ2-7; CDR3aa: CASSERDRGSKQYF; CDR3nt: TGCGCCAGCAGTGAGCGGGACAGGGGGAGTAAGCAGTACTTC
v_gene: TRBV2; abundance: NA; d_gene: TRBD1; j_gene: TRBJ1-6; CDR3aa: CASSRGSGQSSYNSPLHF; CDR3nt: TGTGCCAGCAGTAGAGGGTCGGGACAGAGCTCCTATAATTCACCCCTCCACTTT
v_gene: TRBV5-1; abundance: NA; d_gene: TRBD1; j_gene: TRBJ2-3; CDR3aa: CASSLEGTGRFTDTQYF; CDR3nt: TGCGCCAGCAGCTTGGAGGGGACAGGGAGATTCACAGATACGCAGTATTTT
v_gene: TRBV6-1; abundance: NA; d_gene: NA; j_gene: TRBJ2-7; CDR3aa: CASSEPGKTYEQYF; CDR3nt: TGTGCCAGCAGTGAACCGGGGAAGACCTACGAGCAGTACTTC
v_gene: TRBV5-1; abundance: NA; d_gene: NA; j_gene: TRBJ2-6; CDR3aa: CASSQIGANVLTF; CDR3nt: TGCGCCAGCAGCCAGATTGGGGCCAACGTCCTGACTTTC
v_gene: TRBV30; abundance: NA; d_gene: NA; j_gene: TRBJ2-5; CDR3aa: CAWSVGAGQGTQYF; CDR3nt: TGTGCCTGGAGCGTGGGGGCAGGTCAGGGGACCCAGTACTTC
v_gene: TRBV19; abundance: NA; d_gene: NA; j_gene: TRBJ2-7; CDR3aa: CASSQRPGDEQYF; CDR3nt: TGTGCCAGTAGTCAGCGGCCCGGGGACGAGCAGTACTTC
v_gene: TRBV9; abundance: NA; d_gene: NA; j_gene: TRBJ2-1; CDR3aa: CASSVGGTSYNEQFF; CDR3nt: TGTGCCAGCAGCGTCGGCGGGACCTCCTACAATGAGCAGTTCTTC
v_gene: TRBV6-1; abundance: NA; d_gene: NA; j_gene: TRBJ1-6; CDR3aa: CASSGKGYNSPLHF; CDR3nt: TGTGCCAGCAGTGGTAAGGGTTATAATTCACCCCTCCACTTT
v_gene: TRBV30; abundance: NA; d_gene: NA; j_gene: TRBJ2-7; CDR3aa: CAWVESYEQYF; CDR3nt: TGTGCCTGGGTGGAATCCTACGAGCAGTACTTC
v_gene: TRBV30; abundance: NA; d_gene: TRBD1; j_gene: TRBJ1-1; CDR3aa: CAWGDSNTEAFF; CDR3nt: TGTGCCTGGGGGGACAGCAACACTGAAGCTTTCTTT
v_gene: TRBV11-2; abundance: once; d_gene: TRBD2; j_gene: TRBJ2-5; CDR3aa: CASSPSGLAGGETQYF; CDR3nt: TGTGCCAGCAGCCCTTCCGGTCTGGCGGGAGGAGAGACCCAGTACTTC
v_gene: TRBV5-1; abundance: NA; d_gene: NA; j_gene: TRBJ1-2; CDR3aa: CASSPGENYGYTF; CDR3nt: TGCGCCAGCAGCCCGGGGGAGAACTATGGCTACACCTTC
v_gene: TRBV9; abundance: NA; d_gene: TRBD1; j_gene: TRBJ2-7; CDR3aa: CAILGAGGRPRDYEQYF; CDR3nt: TGTGCCATCCTAGGGGCAGGGGGACGCCCAAGGGACTACGAGCAGTACTTC
v_gene: TRBV11-3; abundance: NA; d_gene: NA; j_gene: TRBJ1-4; CDR3aa: CASSSPLGGKDTKTGKLFF; CDR3nt: TGTGCCAGCAGCTCTCCCCTCGGTGGTAAGGACACCAAGACCGGAAAACTGTTTTTT
v_gene: TRBV6-4; abundance: NA; d_gene: NA; j_gene: TRBJ1-6; CDR3aa: CASSEGGNSPLHF; CDR3nt: TGTGCCAGCAGTGAGGGGGGTAATTCACCCCTCCACTTT